The entry below gives a single TCR beta chain sequence along with its context. This specimen comes from a study of post-analysis software for immune sequencing data. Presence of unique molecular identifiers characterized the TCR beta cDNA libraries. In TCRdb, the PCR reads were re-called with MiXCR into one record per CDR3 protein. The sample has 750,000 to 950,000 distinct CDR3 sequences, just over 45% seen once. The specimen sequenced was blood. The clonotype originates from a girl aged 10-17 years with multiple sclerosis.

The CDR3, as DNA: TGTGCCACCAGCAGAGGGACTAGCGGTCCCTACGAGCAGTACTTC. Translation: CATSRGTSGPYEQYF. This chain connects TRBV15 to TRBJ2-7, with 10 bases matching TRBD2. With V trimmed by 1 base and J by 2 bases, 2 bases remained unmatched. Germline CDR1 is LNHNV and CDR2 is YYDKDF (reference sequence). This CDR3 spans 15 amino acids. The whole variable domain, filled in from reference TRBV15 and TRBJ2-7, reads DAMVIQNPRYQVTQFGKPVTLSCSQTLNHNVMYWYQQKSSQAPKLLFHYYDKDFNNEADTPDNFQSRRPNTSFCFLDIRSPGLGDTAMYLCATSRGTSGPYEQYFGPGTRLTVT.